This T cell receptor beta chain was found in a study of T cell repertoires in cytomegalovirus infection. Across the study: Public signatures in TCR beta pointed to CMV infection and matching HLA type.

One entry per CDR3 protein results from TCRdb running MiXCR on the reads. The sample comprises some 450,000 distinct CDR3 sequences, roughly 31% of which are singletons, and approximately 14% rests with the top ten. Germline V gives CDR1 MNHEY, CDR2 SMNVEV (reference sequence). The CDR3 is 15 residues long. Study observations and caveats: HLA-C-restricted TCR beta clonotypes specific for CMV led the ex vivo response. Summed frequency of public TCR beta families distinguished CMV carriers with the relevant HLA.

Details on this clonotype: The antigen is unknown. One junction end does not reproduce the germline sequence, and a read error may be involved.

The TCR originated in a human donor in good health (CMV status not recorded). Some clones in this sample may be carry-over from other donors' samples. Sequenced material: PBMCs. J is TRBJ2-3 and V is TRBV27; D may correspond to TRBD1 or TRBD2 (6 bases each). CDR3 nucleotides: TGTGCCAGCAGTTTATCTCCCCGGGGGCCATATACGCTGTATTTT. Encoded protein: CASSLSPRGPYTLYF.